Shown below are 21 T cell receptor beta chains from a single sample sequenced in a study of tumour-infiltrating T cells in Burkitt lymphoma. Libraries were prepared by immunoSEQ multiplex PCR; TCRdb keeps only in-frame clonotypes and omits some of them. The sample holds 2,000 to 2,500 clones, 14% to 15% seen once. Source material: tumor tissue. The receptors originated from a human donor with Burkitt lymphoma.

About this clone: Relative to the germline gene, one junction end is altered; a read error may explain this. V gene TRBV13 combines with J gene TRBJ1-1; 9 bases match TRBD1. Germline values: CDR1 PRHDT, CDR2 FYEKMQ (reference sequence). The length of the CDR3 is 14 residues. The CDR3 DNA reads TGTGCCAGCAGCCTAGGGACAGGGTGGTCTGAAGCTTTCTTT. This encodes CASSLGTGWSEAFF.

J is TRBJ2-5 and V is TRBV5-4, with TRBD1 matching over 8 bases. Germline-derived CDR1 and CDR2 are SGHNT and YYREEE (reference sequence). This CDR3 is built from 14 residues. Losses at the gene ends were 4 bases for V and 2 bases for J; bases not matched to a gene: 4. This CDR3 reads CASSPRDRQETQYF. CDR3 sequence (DNA): TGTGCCAGCAGCCCCCGGGACAGGCAAGAGACCCAGTACTTC.

This clone counts as large (0.1 to 1%). The chain joins TRBV28 to TRBJ2-2, with D hard to call. V was clipped by 5 bases and J by 5 bases, with 6 bases between them. In germline, CDR1 is MDHEN, CDR2 SYDVKM. This CDR3 is built from 12 residues. For the CDR3, the DNA is TGTGCCAGCAGTCGGTGGACCGGGGAGCTGTTTTTT. It specifies CASSRWTGELFF.

This clone has more than one count but fewer than ten. The V gene is TRBV5-1, the J gene TRBJ1-1, with TRBD1 as a possible D gene (5 bases). Trimming removed 2 bases from V and 5 bases from J, with 13 bases in between. Germline lookup yields CDR1 SGHRS and CDR2 YFSETQ. This CDR3 region has 14 residues. CDR3 sequence reads: CASSFQGEGTEAFF. The CDR3 DNA is TGCGCCAGCAGCTTCCAGGGAGAAGGAACTGAAGCTTTCTTT.

This clone was picked up a small number of times. The V gene is TRBV5-6, the J gene TRBJ1-6; D uncertain. CDR1 and CDR2 (germline): SGHDT, YYEEEE. Trimming removed 4 bases from V and 11 bases from J, with 10 bases in between. This CDR3 comprises 12 residues. The CDR3 spells CASSPRNPPLHF. DNA for the CDR3: TGTGCCAGCAGCCCCCGAAACCCACCCCTCCACTTT.

The CDR3 protein is CASSIRLRDEQFF. The CDR3 nucleotides are TGTGCCAGTAGTATACGCCTTAGGGATGAGCAGTTCTTC. The V and J genes are TRBV19 and TRBJ2-1; D gene ambiguous. This CDR3 region has 13 residues. Trimming cost V 2 bases and J 8 bases, with 10 bases left between them. CDR1 LNHDA and CDR2 SQIVND come from the germline V gene (reference sequence).

The chain joins TRBV29-1 to TRBJ2-1; D is uncertain. The CDR3 is made up of 10 amino acids. V dropped 4 bases and J dropped 8 bases, with 6 bases sitting between them. Germline loops: CDR1 SQVTM, CDR2 ANQGSEA. CDR3 residues: CSVVFYEQFF. CDR3 bases: TGCAGCGTTGTATTCTATGAGCAGTTCTTC.

This clone has a handful of counts. The chain carries TRBV9 and TRBJ2-1; 7 bases align to TRBD2. Germline V gene lookup returns CDR1 SGDLS and CDR2 YYNGEE. Trimming cost V 0 bases and J 7 bases; bases outside gene matches: 7. This CDR3 is built from 15 residues. This CDR3 is CASSVGNMRGNEQFF. The CDR3, as DNA: TGTGCCAGCAGCGTAGGAAATATGCGGGGGAATGAGCAGTTCTTC.

Comments on this clone: This CDR3 is also generated by other DNA sequences in the sample. The chain combines TRBV20-1 with TRBJ1-1; no firm D call. The CDR3 runs to 11 residues. V gave up 5 bases and J gave up 8 bases, with 12 bases separating them. CDR1 and CDR2 from the germline V gene are DFQATT and SNEGSKA (reference sequence). For the CDR3, the DNA is TGCAGTGCTCTCGGCCTGCAAGAAGCTTTCTTT. Residues: CSALGLQEAFF.

V usage is TRBV5-1 and J usage is TRBJ2-1; tentatively, D is TRBD2 (6 bases). There are 19 residues in the CDR3. Trimming cost V 0 bases and J 2 bases, with 21 bases left between them. Germline V gives CDR1 SGHRS, CDR2 YFSETQ. CDR3 coding DNA: TGCGCCAGCAGCTTGGTTCCGTCTGGGGCCGGGGGAACCTACAATGAGCAGTTCTTC. This encodes CASSLVPSGAGGTYNEQFF.

The V call is TRBV18, the J call TRBJ2-5, with TRBD2 as a possible D gene (5 bases). V was shortened by 2 bases and J by 6 bases, with 16 bases between the two germline ends. The germline V gene encodes CDR1 KGHSH and CDR2 LQKENI. This CDR3 spans 15 amino acids. The CDR3 region has the DNA TGTGCCAGCTCACCAAGCGGCAGGCGATTAAAGACCCAGTACTTC. Its protein is CASSPSGRRLKTQYF.

The V gene is TRBV28, the J gene TRBJ1-1; no clear D gene. CDR1 and CDR2 (germline): MDHEN, SYDVKM. V was trimmed by 5 bases and J by 1 base, leaving 8 bases between them. This CDR3 has 13 residues. Written as DNA, the CDR3 is TGTGCCAGCAGTCTCAGACAGAACACTGAAGCTTTCTTT. Translating gives CASSLRQNTEAFF.

This clone has just a few counts. The rearrangement uses TRBV5-4 and TRBJ2-5; 7 bases are shared with TRBD1. The germline CDR1 and CDR2 sequences are SGHNT and YYREEE (reference sequence). The J segment lost 5 bases and the V segment lost 0 bases, leaving 7 bases of the junction unmatched. CDR3 size: 15 residues. CDR3 DNA sequence: TGTGCCAGCAGCTTGGGACAGGGTGCAGGGGAGACCCAGTACTTC. This translates into CASSLGQGAGETQYF.

This chain joins TRBV28 and TRBJ1-2, with D possibly TRBD1 on 5 matching bases. This CDR3 is built from 17 residues. The ends were cut back, 0 bases at V and 4 bases at J, with 18 bases in the middle. CDR1 is MDHEN and CDR2 is SYDVKM in the germline V gene. CDR3 DNA sequence: TGTGCCAGCAGTTTATGGGTCTCTGGCAGGGCACGCTATGGCTACACCTTC. Its translation is CASSLWVSGRARYGYTF.

The chain carries TRBV15 and TRBJ2-5, with D hard to call. Germline V gene sequence: CDR1 LNHNV, CDR2 YYDKDF (reference sequence). CDR3 size: 11 residues. Trimming cost V 5 bases and J 6 bases, with 7 bases left between them. The CDR3 spells CATSVSKTQYF. The CDR3 nucleotides read TGTGCCACCAGCGTTTCGAAGACCCAGTACTTC.

This clone was counted between two and nine times. The chain carries TRBV27 and TRBJ1-2; D is uncertain. Trimming pared 9 bases from V and 1 base from J, leaving 18 bases between. Germline-derived CDR1 and CDR2 are MNHEY and SMNVEV (reference sequence). The CDR3 totals 15 residues. Here the CDR3 reads CASQPVENYNYGYTF. The CDR3, as DNA: TGTGCCAGTCAACCGGTAGAGAACTATAACTATGGCTACACCTTC.

By share, this clone counts as large (0.1 to 1%). The chain uses TRBV19 and TRBJ2-1, with D possibly TRBD2 on 6 matching bases. Trimming removed 5 bases at V and 6 bases at J, with 14 bases between. The CDR3 is 14 residues long. The germline gives CDR1 LNHDA, CDR2 SQIVND (reference sequence). The CDR3 here is CASSPAGFRNEQFF. In nucleotides, the CDR3 is TGTGCCAGTAGTCCTGCGGGATTCCGCAATGAGCAGTTCTTC.

This clone turned up a few times. This chain uses TRBV28 with TRBJ1-2; D not resolved. The ends were cut back, 3 bases at V and 6 bases at J, with 8 bases in the middle. This CDR3 has 12 amino acids. Germline V gene data show CDR1 as MDHEN and CDR2 as SYDVKM. The CDR3 sequence: CASSFGINGYTF. The CDR3 DNA sequence: TGTGCCAGCAGTTTTGGCATTAATGGCTACACCTTC.

This clone was recorded a few times. This chain links TRBV15 with TRBJ2-3, with a tentative D call TRBD1 (6 bases). The CDR3 spans 15 residues. V lost 5 bases and J lost 3, with 15 bases in between. Germline V gene sequence: CDR1 LNHNV, CDR2 YYDKDF (reference sequence). The CDR3 DNA reads as TGTGCCACCAGCGCCACAGGGTACCGTACAGATACGCAGTATTTT. Translating gives CATSATGYRTDTQYF.

This clone was seen a handful of times. The chain links TRBV18 to TRBJ2-1; 9 bases are a match to TRBD1. The CDR3 consists of 15 residues. After removal of 5 bases from V and 5 bases from J, the junction contained 7 bases not matched to a gene. Germline V gene lookup returns CDR1 KGHSH and CDR2 LQKENI. DNA of the CDR3: TGTGCCAGCTCATCCTTAGGGACAGGGAACAATGAGCAGTTCTTC. It specifies CASSSLGTGNNEQFF.

The gene calls are TRBV6-1 and TRBJ1-2; TRBD1 might be the D (5 bases). V lost 4 bases and J 4 bases, leaving 13 bases between the germline ends. The CDR3 totals 14 residues. Germline CDR1 is MNHNS and CDR2 is SASEGT. In DNA, the CDR3 is TGTGCCAGCAGTGTCCCTGGGGCCCCCTATGGCTACACCTTC. Its protein is CASSVPGAPYGYTF.